This TCR beta chain was identified during a study of T cells in Graves' hyperthyroidism and ophthalmopathy. Used for diagnoses were clinical symptoms, serum thyroxine and TRAb, thyroid ultrasound and orbital computed tomography. Study-wide findings and caveats: Most thyroid clonotypes with frequency above 0.001 were detected in blood.

The CDR3 regions of TCR beta were amplified from RNA transcripts. TCR CDR3 underwent first-round RT-PCR with the HTBI primer set. TCRdb called the multiplex PCR reads again in MiXCR, with one record for every CDR3 protein. The sample holds over 450,000 distinct CDR3 sequences, roughly 15% seen once. With regard to this clonotype: Its antigen remains unknown.

Losses at the gene ends were 7 bases for V and 6 bases for J; bases not matched to a gene: 4. Germline CDR1 is SGHAT and CDR2 is FQNNGV. This CDR3 region has 12 residues. The chain employs TRBV11-2 and TRBJ1-1, with 8 bases lining up with TRBD1. The receptor's source is a woman younger than 30 with Graves' ophthalmopathy. Sequences were obtained from blood. CDR3 nucleotide sequence: TGTGCCAGCACCACAGGGGGGGCTGAAGCTTTCTTT. It specifies CASTTGGAEAFF.